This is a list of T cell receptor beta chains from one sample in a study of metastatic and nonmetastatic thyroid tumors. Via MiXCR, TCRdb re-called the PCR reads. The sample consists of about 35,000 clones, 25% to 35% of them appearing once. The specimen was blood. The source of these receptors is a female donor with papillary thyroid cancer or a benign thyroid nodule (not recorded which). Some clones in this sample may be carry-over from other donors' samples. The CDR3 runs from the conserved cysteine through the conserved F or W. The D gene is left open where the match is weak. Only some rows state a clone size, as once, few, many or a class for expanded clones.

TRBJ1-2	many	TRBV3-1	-	CASSQKANYGYTF	TGTGCCAGCAGCCAAAAAGCTAACTATGGCTACACCTTC
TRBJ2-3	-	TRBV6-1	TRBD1	CASRRQGDWGTDTQYF	TGTGCAAGCAGGAGACAGGGGGATTGGGGCACTGATACGCAGTATTTT
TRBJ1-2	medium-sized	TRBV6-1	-	CASTPGGRWGYGYTF	TGTGCCAGCACCCCCGGAGGGCGCTGGGGCTATGGCTACACCTTC
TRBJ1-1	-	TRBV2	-	CASRDIQGVTEAFF	TGTGCCAGCAGGGACATACAGGGAGTCACTGAAGCTTTCTTT
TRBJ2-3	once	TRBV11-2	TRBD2	CASRQGLAGGQDTQYF	TGTGCCAGCAGACAAGGGCTAGCGGGAGGTCAAGATACGCAGTATTTT
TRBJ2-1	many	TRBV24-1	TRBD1	CATSDSIPDRDYNEQFF	TGTGCCACCAGTGATTCAATTCCGGACAGGGATTACAATGAGCAGTTCTTC
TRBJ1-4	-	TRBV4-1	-	CASSQVAGSREKLFF	TGCGCCAGCAGCCAAGTAGCAGGGTCTCGGGAAAAACTGTTTTTT
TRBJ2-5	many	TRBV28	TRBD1	CASSWGQVQETQYF	TGTGCCAGCAGCTGGGGACAGGTACAAGAGACCCAGTACTTC
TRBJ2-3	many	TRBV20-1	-	CSARSDGAHTDTQYF	TGCAGTGCTAGATCCGACGGGGCCCACACAGATACGCAGTATTTT
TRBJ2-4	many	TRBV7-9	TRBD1	CASSSGQGRNIQYF	TGTGCCAGCAGCTCCGGACAGGGTAGAAACATTCAGTACTTC
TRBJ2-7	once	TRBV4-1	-	CAGSQLTASYEQYF	TGCGCCGGCAGCCAACTTACAGCCTCCTACGAGCAGTACTTC
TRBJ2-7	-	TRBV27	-	CAISLSSGWGYEQYF	TGTGCCATCAGTTTATCAAGCGGCTGGGGCTACGAGCAGTACTTC
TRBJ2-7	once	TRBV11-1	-	CASSSPPGHAVYYQYF	TGTGCCAGCAGCTCTCCGCCGGGGCACGCTGTCTACTATCAGTACTTC
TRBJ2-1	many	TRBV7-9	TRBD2	CASSREALAGGYNEQFF	TGTGCCAGCAGTAGAGAGGCGTTAGCGGGGGGTTACAATGAGCAGTTCTTC
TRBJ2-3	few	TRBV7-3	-	CASSGLPADTQYF	TGTGCCAGCAGCGGTCTCCCCGCAGATACGCAGTATTTT
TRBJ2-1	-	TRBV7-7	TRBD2	CASSPGLELNKQFF	TGTGCTAGCAGCCCGGGACTAGAGTTGAATAAGCAGTTCTTC
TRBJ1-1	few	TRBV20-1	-	CSAIPGKGNTEAFF	TGCAGTGCTATCCCAGGGAAAGGGAACACTGAAGCTTTCTTT
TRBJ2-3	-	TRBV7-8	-	CASSGWACTDTQYF	TGTGCCAGCAGCGGGTGGGCGTGCACAGATACGCAGTATTTT
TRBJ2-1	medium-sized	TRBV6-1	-	CASRGANYNEQFF	TGTGCCAGCAGAGGAGCCAATTACAATGAGCAGTTCTTC
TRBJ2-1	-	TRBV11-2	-	CASSSLDYSTSEQFF	TGTGCCAGCAGCTCCCTGGACTACTCTACAAGCGAGCAGTTCTTC
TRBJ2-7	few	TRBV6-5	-	CASSLLPGEQYF	TGTGCCAGCAGTTTACTCCCAGGCGAGCAGTACTTC
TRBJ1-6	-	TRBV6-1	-	CARSSGTEVSPLHF	TGTGCCAGAAGTAGCGGGACGGAGGTTTCACCACTCCACTTT
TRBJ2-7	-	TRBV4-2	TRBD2	CASSQDFSSGSYEQYF	TGTGCCAGCAGCCAAGATTTTTCTAGCGGGAGTTACGAGCAGTACTTC
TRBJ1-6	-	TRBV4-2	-	CASSQDPRDSYNSPLHF	TGTGCCAGCAGCCAAGACCCTAGGGACTCCTATAATTCACCCCTCCACTTT
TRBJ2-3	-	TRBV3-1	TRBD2	CASSQYGGLAGGTQYF	TGTGCCAGCAGCCAATATGGAGGACTAGCGGGAGGAACGCAGTATTTT
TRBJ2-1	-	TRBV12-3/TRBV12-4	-	CASSFTGTPYNEQFF	TGTGCCAGCAGTTTCACCGGGACTCCATACAATGAGCAGTTCTTC